The sequence of this TCR beta chain was determined in a study of type 1 regulatory T cells. This clonotype was counted a single time. Germline V gene sequence: CDR1 SGHRS, CDR2 YFSETQ. Between the trimmed V and J ends, which lost 2 bases and 2 bases, there was a span of 16 bases. The CDR3 consists of 17 residues. One entry per CDR3 protein, called by TCRdb with MiXCR from the reads. The table has about 100,000 distinct CDR3 sequences, around a third seen once. The sequencing sample was made of CD4+ T cells, either the whole sample or a sorted fraction (not recorded which). The chain combines TRBV5-1 with TRBJ2-2; D not certain. The sequence derives from a human donor in good health. CDR3 region: CASSFFRPTLNTGELFF. As DNA, the CDR3 is TGCGCCAGCAGCTTTTTTAGACCCACCCTTAACACCGGGGAGCTGTTTTTT. The full variable domain, its missing parts supplied by reference TRBV5-1 and TRBJ2-2, is KAGVTQTPRYLIKTRGQQVTLSCSPISGHRSVSWYQQTPGQGLQFLFEYFSETQRNKGNFPGRFSGRQFSNSRSEMNVSTLELGDSALYLCASSFFRPTLNTGELFFGEGSRLTVL.